The rows below give T cell receptor beta chains drawn from one sample of a study of T cells in Graves' hyperthyroidism and ophthalmopathy. From the multiplex PCR reads, TCRdb called clonotypes with MiXCR, one entry per CDR3 protein. The data show 96,000 or so distinct CDR3 sequences, roughly 49% seen once. The material sequenced was blood. The receptor source for this set is a woman in her thirties or forties with Graves' hyperthyroidism. Both conserved end residues are part of each CDR3. D genes are given only for firm matches. The size of a clone is reported for some rows only, either as once, few or many, or as a class for expanded clones.

NA TRBD1 TRBJ2-5 TRBV7-2 TGTGCCAGCAGCTTAACCGGGACAGGGCGAGGAGAGACCCAGTACTTC CASSLTGTGRGETQYF
NA TRBD2 TRBJ2-7 TRBV29-1 TGCAGCGTTGCGGGGGGGGGGCTAGCGCAAACCTACGAGCAGTACTTC CSVAGGGLAQTYEQYF
many TRBD1 TRBJ1-2 TRBV9 TGTGCCAGCAGCGACGGACAGGGTACCTATGGCTACACCTTC CASSDGQGTYGYTF
NA NA TRBJ1-6 TRBV7-8 TGTGCCTGGATGATGCGGGGGCTCCATAATTCACCCCTCCACTTT CAWMMRGLHNSPLHF
many NA TRBJ1-1 TRBV19 TGTGCCAGTAGTATCACCCTCAGGGGCTGGTCGACTGAAGCTTTCTTT CASSITLRGWSTEAFF
many TRBD2 TRBJ2-7 TRBV7-2 TGTGCCAGCAGCCTTGCGGGGGATACCTACGGGCAGTACTTC CASSLAGDTYGQYF
many TRBD1 TRBJ2-5 TRBV29-1 TGCAGCGCGACAGGGGGTCCCTCTCCCCACTTC CSATGGPSPHF
few NA TRBJ1-6 TRBV5-3 TGTGCCAGCAGCTTAAGGGGGAACGATTCACCCCTCCACTTT CASSLRGNDSPLHF
many TRBD1 TRBJ1-5 TRBV28 TGTGCCGGCGACCCGGACAGGACAAATCAGCCCCAGCATTTT CAGDPDRTNQPQHF
many NA TRBJ2-5 TRBV7-9 TGCGCCAGCAGCCTGGGGCAGGGGATTAGCGAGGAGACCCAGTACTTC CASSLGQGISEETQYF
many TRBD1 TRBJ2-7 TRBV5-1 TGCGCCAGCAGTTTGGACAGGGGTCACTACGAGCAGTACTTC CASSLDRGHYEQYF
few NA TRBJ2-2 TRBV29-1 TGCAGCGCCAGCAGCACCGGGACGTACAACACCGGGGAGCTGTTTTTT CSASSTGTYNTGELFF
many NA TRBJ1-2 TRBV6-1 TGTGCCAGCGCAACGGGGGGCGGAGGCTACACCTTC CASATGGGGYTF
many NA TRBJ1-2 TRBV5-1 TGCGCCAGTCGAAGTCGTCCCTATGGCTACACCTTC CASRSRPYGYTF
many TRBD1 TRBJ2-7 TRBV20-1 TGCAGTGCTTTAACTTCCGGGACAGGGGCCTTCGAGCAGTACTTC CSALTSGTGAFEQYF
many TRBD1 TRBJ1-6 TRBV20-1 TGCAGTGCTAGGACAGGGGGAGGTTCACCCCTCCACTTT CSARTGGGSPLHF
once NA TRBJ2-5 TRBV12-3/TRBV12-4 TGTGCCAGCAGTTTAGCACCAGCGGCAAGGACCCAGTACTTC CASSLAPAARTQYF
many NA TRBJ1-5 TRBV4-2 TGTGCCAGCAACCAAGGTCTAGGGCAGGGTGCTCAGCCCCAGCATTTT CASNQGLGQGAQPQHF
NA TRBD1 TRBJ2-5 TRBV7-8 TGTGCCAGCAGCTCAACAGGGGGCTCCCAAGAGACCCAGTACTTC CASSSTGGSQETQYF
NA NA TRBJ1-1 TRBV20-1 TGCAGTGCTAGCGCGGGGAGGACTGAAGCTTTCTTT CSASAGRTEAFF
NA TRBD2 TRBJ2-2 TRBV7-2 TGTGCCAGCAGCTTGGTTGGCGGGAGGGCCACCGGGGAGCTGTTTTTT CASSLVGGRATGELFF
NA NA TRBJ1-1 TRBV29-1 TGCAGCCCCAGGGTCACCCTAAACACTGAAGCTTTCTTT CSPRVTLNTEAFF
few TRBD2 TRBJ2-3 TRBV5-5 TGTGCCAGCAGCCCAACTAGCGGGAGCACAGATACGCAGTATTTT CASSPTSGSTDTQYF
many NA TRBJ1-6 TRBV20-1 TGCAGTGCTAGAGACGGGGGGAGGGACACCCCAGGTGGGCGATCACCCCTCCACTTT CSARDGGRDTPGGRSPLHF
NA TRBD1 TRBJ1-2 TRBV7-4 TGTGCCAGCAGCACGAGACAGGGGGTTGGCTACACCTTC CASSTRQGVGYTF
NA NA TRBJ1-6 TRBV10-3 TGTGCCATCAGTGAGGGGGGAACCCTCCACTTT CAISEGGTLHF
few TRBD1 TRBJ1-6 TRBV2 TGTGCCAGCACCCTCGACAGGGATTCACCCCTCCACTTT CASTLDRDSPLHF
many TRBD1 TRBJ1-2 TRBV4-1 TGCGCCAGCAGCCAAGTAGTCGGGGACAGCTATGGCTACACCTTC CASSQVVGDSYGYTF
once TRBD1 TRBJ1-5 TRBV7-2 TGTGCCAGCAGCTCCAAACAGACAGGGGTAAATCAGCCCCAGCATTTT CASSSKQTGVNQPQHF
NA TRBD1 TRBJ1-4 TRBV29-1 TGCAGCGTGGGGACAGGGGACGAAAAACTGTTTTTT CSVGTGDEKLFF
NA NA TRBJ2-7 TRBV20-1 TGCAGTGCTATGAGGGGGAGCTACGAGCAGTACTTC CSAMRGSYEQYF
many NA TRBJ1-2 TRBV7-9 TGTGCCAGCAGCCCAGGCGGGTCTCCATCCTATGGCTACACCTTC CASSPGGSPSYGYTF
NA NA TRBJ2-7 TRBV3-1 TGTGCCAGCAGTCCGGGGGCTAGCGGAGGATACGAGCAGTACTTC CASSPGASGGYEQYF
once TRBD2 TRBJ2-2 TRBV7-2 TGTGCCAGCAGAATAGCGGGAGGGGGCACCGGGGAGCTGCTTTTT CASRIAGGGTGELLF
NA NA TRBJ1-2 TRBV10-3 TGTGCCATCAGCAGCGGTGGAGGCTACACCTTC CAISSGGGYTF
once TRBD1 TRBJ1-2 TRBV10-3 TGTGCCATCGCCGGACAGGGGGATGGCTACACCTTC CAIAGQGDGYTF
many TRBD1 TRBJ2-2 TRBV29-1 TGCAGCGCCAGGACAGGCGGAACCGGGGAGCTGTTTTTT CSARTGGTGELFF
few TRBD2 TRBJ2-3 TRBV7-8 TGTGCCAGCAGCTTCAGGGCTAGCGGGAGTCCCCAGGGCACAGATACGCAGTATTTT CASSFRASGSPQGTDTQYF
NA NA TRBJ1-5 TRBV5-1 TGCGCCAGCAGGATACAAGAGACCCAGCATTTT CASRIQETQHF
NA TRBD2 TRBJ2-6 TRBV13 TGTGCCAGCAGCTTAGGGGAACTAGCGTACGTCCTGACTTTC CASSLGELAYVLTF